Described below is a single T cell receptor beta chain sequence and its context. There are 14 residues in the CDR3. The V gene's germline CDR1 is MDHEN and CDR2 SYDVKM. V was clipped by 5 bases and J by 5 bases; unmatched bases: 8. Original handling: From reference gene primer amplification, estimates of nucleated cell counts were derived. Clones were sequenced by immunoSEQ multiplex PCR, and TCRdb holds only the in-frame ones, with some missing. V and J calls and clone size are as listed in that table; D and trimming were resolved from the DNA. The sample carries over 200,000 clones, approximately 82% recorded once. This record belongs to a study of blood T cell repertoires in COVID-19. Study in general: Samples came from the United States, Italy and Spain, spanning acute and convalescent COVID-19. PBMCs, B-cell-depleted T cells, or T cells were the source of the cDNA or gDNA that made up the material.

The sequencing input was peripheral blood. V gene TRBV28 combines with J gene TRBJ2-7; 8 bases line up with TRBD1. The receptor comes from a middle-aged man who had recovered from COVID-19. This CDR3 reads CASSPRTGLDEQYF. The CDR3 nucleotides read TGTGCCAGCAGTCCCAGGACAGGGCTGGACGAGCAGTACTTC.